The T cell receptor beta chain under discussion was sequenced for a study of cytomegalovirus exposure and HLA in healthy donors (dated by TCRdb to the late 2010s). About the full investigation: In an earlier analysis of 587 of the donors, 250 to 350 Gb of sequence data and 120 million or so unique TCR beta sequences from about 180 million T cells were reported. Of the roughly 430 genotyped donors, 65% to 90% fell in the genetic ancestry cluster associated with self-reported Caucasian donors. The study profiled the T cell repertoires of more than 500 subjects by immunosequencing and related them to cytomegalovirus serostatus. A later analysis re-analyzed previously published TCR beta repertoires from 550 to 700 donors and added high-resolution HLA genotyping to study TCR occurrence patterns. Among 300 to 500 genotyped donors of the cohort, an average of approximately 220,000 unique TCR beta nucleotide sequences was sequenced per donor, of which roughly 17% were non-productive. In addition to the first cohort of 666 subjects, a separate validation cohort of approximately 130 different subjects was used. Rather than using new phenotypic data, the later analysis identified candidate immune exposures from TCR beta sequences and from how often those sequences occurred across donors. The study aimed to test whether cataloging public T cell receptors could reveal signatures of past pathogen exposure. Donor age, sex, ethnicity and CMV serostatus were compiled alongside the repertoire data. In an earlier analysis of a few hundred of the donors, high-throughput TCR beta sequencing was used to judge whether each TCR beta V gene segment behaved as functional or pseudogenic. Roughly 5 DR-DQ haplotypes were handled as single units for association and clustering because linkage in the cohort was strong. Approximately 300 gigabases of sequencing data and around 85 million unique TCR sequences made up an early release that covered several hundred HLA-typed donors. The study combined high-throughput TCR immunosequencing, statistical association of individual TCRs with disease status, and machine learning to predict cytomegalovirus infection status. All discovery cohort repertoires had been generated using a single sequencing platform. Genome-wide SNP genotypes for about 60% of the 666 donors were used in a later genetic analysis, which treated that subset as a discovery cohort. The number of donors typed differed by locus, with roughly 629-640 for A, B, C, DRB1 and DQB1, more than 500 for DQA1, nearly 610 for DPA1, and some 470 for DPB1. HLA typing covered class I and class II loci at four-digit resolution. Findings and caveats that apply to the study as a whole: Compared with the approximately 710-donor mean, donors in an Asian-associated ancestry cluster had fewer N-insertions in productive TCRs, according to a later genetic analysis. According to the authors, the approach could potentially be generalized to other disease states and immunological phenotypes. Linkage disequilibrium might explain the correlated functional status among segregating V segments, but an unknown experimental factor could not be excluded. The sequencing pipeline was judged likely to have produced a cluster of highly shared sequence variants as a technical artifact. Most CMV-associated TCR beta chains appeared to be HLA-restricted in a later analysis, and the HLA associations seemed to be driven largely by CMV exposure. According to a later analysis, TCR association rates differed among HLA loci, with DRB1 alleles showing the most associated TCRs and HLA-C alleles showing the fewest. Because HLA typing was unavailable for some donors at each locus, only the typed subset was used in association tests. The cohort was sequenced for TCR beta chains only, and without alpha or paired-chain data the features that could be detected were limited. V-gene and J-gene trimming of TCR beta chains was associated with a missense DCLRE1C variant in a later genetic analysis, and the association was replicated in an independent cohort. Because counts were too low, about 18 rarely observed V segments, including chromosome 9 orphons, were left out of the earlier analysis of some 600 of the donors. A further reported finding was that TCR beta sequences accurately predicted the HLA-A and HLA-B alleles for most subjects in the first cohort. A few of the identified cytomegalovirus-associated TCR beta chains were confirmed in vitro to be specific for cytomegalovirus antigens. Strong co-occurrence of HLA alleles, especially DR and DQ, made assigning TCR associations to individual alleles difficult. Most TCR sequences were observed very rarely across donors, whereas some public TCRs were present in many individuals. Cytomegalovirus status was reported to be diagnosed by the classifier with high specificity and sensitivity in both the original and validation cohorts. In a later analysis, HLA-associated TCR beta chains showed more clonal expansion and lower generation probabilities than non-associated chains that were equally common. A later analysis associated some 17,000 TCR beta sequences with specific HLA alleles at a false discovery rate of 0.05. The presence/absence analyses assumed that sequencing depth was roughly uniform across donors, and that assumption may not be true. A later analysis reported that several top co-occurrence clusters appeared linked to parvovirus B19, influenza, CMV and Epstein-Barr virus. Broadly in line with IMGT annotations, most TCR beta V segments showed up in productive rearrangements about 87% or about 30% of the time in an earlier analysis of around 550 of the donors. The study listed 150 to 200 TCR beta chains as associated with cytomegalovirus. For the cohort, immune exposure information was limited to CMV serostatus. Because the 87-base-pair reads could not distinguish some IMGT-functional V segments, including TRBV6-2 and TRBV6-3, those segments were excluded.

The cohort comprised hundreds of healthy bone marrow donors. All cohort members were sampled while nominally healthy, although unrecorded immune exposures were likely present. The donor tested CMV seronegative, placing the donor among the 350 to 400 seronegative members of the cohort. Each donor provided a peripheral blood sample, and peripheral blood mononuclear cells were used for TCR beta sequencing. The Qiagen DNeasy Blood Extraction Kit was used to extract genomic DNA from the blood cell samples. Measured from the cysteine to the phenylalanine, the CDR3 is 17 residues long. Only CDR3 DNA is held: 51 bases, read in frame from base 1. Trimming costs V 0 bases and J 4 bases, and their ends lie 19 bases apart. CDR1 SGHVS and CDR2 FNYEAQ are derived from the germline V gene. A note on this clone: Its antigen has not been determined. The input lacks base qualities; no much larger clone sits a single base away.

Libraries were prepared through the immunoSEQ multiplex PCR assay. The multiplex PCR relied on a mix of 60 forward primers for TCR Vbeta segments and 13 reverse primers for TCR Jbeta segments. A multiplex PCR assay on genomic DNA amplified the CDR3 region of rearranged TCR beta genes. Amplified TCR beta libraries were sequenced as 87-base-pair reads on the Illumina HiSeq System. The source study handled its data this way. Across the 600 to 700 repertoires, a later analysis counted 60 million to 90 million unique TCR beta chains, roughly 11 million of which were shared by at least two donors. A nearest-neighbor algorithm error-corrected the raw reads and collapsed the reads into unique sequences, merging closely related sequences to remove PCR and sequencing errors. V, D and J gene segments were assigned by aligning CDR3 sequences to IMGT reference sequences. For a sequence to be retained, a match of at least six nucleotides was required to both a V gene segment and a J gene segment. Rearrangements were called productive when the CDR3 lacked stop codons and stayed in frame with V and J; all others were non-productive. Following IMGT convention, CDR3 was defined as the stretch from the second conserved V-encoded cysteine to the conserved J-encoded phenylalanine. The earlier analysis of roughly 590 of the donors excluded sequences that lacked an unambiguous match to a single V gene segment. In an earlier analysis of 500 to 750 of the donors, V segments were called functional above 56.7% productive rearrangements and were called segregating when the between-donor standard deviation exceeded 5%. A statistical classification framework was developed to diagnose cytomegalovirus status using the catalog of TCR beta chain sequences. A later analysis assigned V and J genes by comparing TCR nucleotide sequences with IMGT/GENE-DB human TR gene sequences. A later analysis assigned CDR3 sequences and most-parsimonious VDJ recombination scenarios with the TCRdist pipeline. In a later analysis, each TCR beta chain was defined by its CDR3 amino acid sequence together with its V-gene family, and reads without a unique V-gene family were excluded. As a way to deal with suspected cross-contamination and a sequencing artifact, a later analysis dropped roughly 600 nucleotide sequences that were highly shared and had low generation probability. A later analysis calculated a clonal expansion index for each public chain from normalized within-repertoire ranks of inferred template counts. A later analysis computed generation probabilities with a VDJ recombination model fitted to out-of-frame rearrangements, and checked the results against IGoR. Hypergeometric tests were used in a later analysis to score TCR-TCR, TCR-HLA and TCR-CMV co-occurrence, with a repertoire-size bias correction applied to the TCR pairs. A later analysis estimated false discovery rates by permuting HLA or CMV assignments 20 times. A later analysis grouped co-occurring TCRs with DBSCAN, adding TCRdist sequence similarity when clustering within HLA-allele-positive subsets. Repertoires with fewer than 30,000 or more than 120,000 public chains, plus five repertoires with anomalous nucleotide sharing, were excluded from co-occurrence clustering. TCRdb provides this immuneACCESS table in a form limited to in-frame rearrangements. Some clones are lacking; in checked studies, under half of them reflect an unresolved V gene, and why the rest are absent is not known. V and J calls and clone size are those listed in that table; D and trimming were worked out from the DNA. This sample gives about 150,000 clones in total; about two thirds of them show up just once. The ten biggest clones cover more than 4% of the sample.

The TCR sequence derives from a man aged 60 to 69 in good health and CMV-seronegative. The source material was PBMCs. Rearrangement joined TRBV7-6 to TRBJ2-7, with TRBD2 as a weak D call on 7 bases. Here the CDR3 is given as CASSLARRGGVPYEQYF. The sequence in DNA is TGTGCCAGCAGCTTAGCTCGGAGAGGGGGGGTACCTTACGAGCAGTACTTC.